A single sample is the source of the 10 T cell receptor beta chains below, sequenced in a study of shared clonotypes between healthy human individuals. Data came from immunoSEQ multiplex PCR; TCRdb stores just in-frame clones and leaves some out. This sample carries approximately 2,000,000 clones, around 93% of them seen once, and the ten largest clones take 0.37%. The source material was naive CD4+ T cells from PBMCs. Subset reported: CD45RA+ positively selected. The receptors were gathered from a man between 18 and 35 years old in good health. Some clones in this sample may be carry-over from other donors' samples.

J is TRBJ2-1 and V is TRBV5-1; perhaps TRBD2 as D (5 bases). This CDR3 comprises 13 residues. The V gene lost 0 bases and the J gene lost 9 bases, with 10 bases spanning the gap. CDR1 SGHRS and CDR2 YFSETQ come from the germline V gene. DNA for the CDR3: TGCGCCAGCAGCTTGGTAGGAGCGGCTGAGCAGTTCTTC. This sequence encodes CASSLVGAAEQFF.

J is TRBJ1-4 and V is TRBV5-8; possible D gene TRBD1, 5 bases. The CDR3 is 14 residues long. Germline V gene data show CDR1 as SGHTS and CDR2 as YDEGEE. V was clipped by 1 base and J by 8 bases, with 12 bases between them. CDR3 loop: CASSLPRVKEKLFF. The DNA of the CDR3 is TGTGCCAGCAGCTTGCCCAGGGTAAAGGAAAAACTGTTTTTT.

The chain uses TRBV5-4 and TRBJ2-5; 7 bases line up with TRBD2. Trimming cost V 4 bases and J 4 bases; bases outside gene matches: 10. The CDR3 sequence is 15 residues long. Looked up from germline, CDR1 is SGHNT and CDR2 is YYREEE (reference sequence). CDR3: CASSPGTRGGETQYF. In DNA form, the CDR3 reads TGTGCCAGCAGCCCTGGGACGCGCGGGGGAGAGACCCAGTACTTC.

The V call is TRBV2, the J call TRBJ1-2; 10 bases align to TRBD1. Germline V CDR1 and CDR2: SNHLY, FYNNEI. This CDR3 has 16 amino acids. V dropped 6 bases and J dropped 4; count of bases not matched to a gene: 11. The CDR3 reads CASRARQGARAYGYTF. The CDR3 bases are TGTGCCAGCAGGGCGCGACAGGGGGCGCGGGCCTATGGCTACACCTTC.

This chain connects TRBV5-1 to TRBJ2-3; the match to TRBD1 covers 8 bases. The germline CDR1 and CDR2 sequences are SGHRS and YFSETQ. After removal of 4 bases from V and 1 base from J, the junction contained 17 bases not matched to a gene. The CDR3 is 19 residues long. This CDR3 is CASSPGGTRTVKGTDTQYF. CDR3 coding DNA: TGCGCCAGCAGCCCAGGGGGCACCCGAACAGTGAAGGGCACAGATACGCAGTATTTT. Supplemented by reference TRBV5-1 and TRBJ2-3, the full variable domain reads KAGVTQTPRYLIKTRGQQVTLSCSPISGHRSVSWYQQTPGQGLQFLFEYFSETQRNKGNFPGRFSGRQFSNSRSEMNVSTLELGDSALYLCASSPGGTRTVKGTDTQYFGPGTRLTVL.

This chain uses TRBV5-6 with TRBJ1-2, with 10 bases that match TRBD1. The CDR3 has 15 amino acids. Trimming took 4 bases from V and 2 from J; bases not matched to a gene: 5. Germline V CDR1 and CDR2: SGHDT, YYEEEE. CDR3 nucleotides: TGTGCCAGCAGCCCCCCGGGACAGGGGAACTATGGCTACACCTTC. Translated, it gives CASSPPGQGNYGYTF.

This sequence joins TRBV6-1 and TRBJ1-5, with D possibly being TRBD1 (6 bases). Trimming cost V 4 bases and J 0 bases, with 16 bases left between them. This CDR3 has 17 residues. Germline CDR1 and CDR2: MNHNS and SASEGT. The CDR3 DNA reads as TGTGCCAGCAGTGGGGGGACATCACCGTATAGCAATCAGCCCCAGCATTTT. As protein: CASSGGTSPYSNQPQHF.

This chain uses TRBV6-4 with TRBJ2-1, with D possibly TRBD1 on 6 matching bases. The CDR3 has 15 residues. With 3 bases removed from V and 2 bases from J, the gap between germline ends came to 11 bases. Looked up from germline, CDR1 is MRHNA and CDR2 is SNTAGT. CDR3 sequence (DNA): TGTGCCAGCAGTGAACAGACAGGAACCTACAATGAGCAGTTCTTC. Translation gives CASSEQTGTYNEQFF.

The chain uses TRBV7-2 and TRBJ2-7, with TRBD2 as a possible D gene (6 bases). Trimming shortened V by 6 bases and J by 2 bases, and 11 bases separated the two germline ends. CDR3 length equals 13 residues. Germline V gives CDR1 SGHTA, CDR2 FQGNSA. The DNA of the CDR3 is TGTGCCAGCAGTTTTGGGAGGCCCTACGAGCAGTACTTC. Protein: CASSFGRPYEQYF.

This chain uses TRBV15 with TRBJ2-1; the match to TRBD2 covers 9 bases. Trimming removed 1 base from V and 6 bases from J; junction bases left unmatched: 4. This CDR3 has 15 residues. Per germline, CDR1 LNHNV and CDR2 YYDKDF (reference sequence). The CDR3 reads CATSRGGRGANEQFF. CDR3 coding DNA: TGTGCCACCAGCAGAGGCGGGAGGGGAGCCAATGAGCAGTTCTTC.